The sample holds a few counts of the clone carrying this TCR beta chain. Its cognate antigen is unknown. Each donor (without exception) was a healthy Caucasian. The ends were cut back, 1 base at V and 6 bases at J, with 7 bases in the middle. The CDR3 length is 13 residues. The germline V gene encodes CDR1 SGHVS and CDR2 FQNEAQ. The source of the sample is a study of identical twins. General study findings and limits: The abundant beta clonotypes from cord blood had fewer insertions, and memory repertoires had none of this. Weaker excess twin sharing was observed in beta out-of-frame sequences.

TCRdb reprocessed the 5' RACE reads with MiXCR, giving one entry per CDR3 protein. This table holds 270,000 or so distinct CDR3 sequences, approximately 8.3% found once. These data were likewise used in another study, on yellow fever vaccine responses in identical twins.

The origin of this receptor is a woman between 18 and 29 years old in good health. Sequences were obtained from CD8+ T cells sorted from blood. The rearrangement uses TRBV7-8 and TRBJ2-1, with D uncertain. The CDR3: CASSLVVRNEQFF. In nucleotides, the CDR3 is TGTGCCAGCAGCTTAGTGGTTCGCAATGAGCAGTTCTTC.